What follows is one T cell receptor beta chain and its context. What it binds is not known. These data originate in a study of early T cells in non-severe SARS-CoV-2 infection. In TCRdb, the 5' RACE reads were re-called with MiXCR into one record per CDR3 protein. The sample includes 80,000 to 95,000 distinct CDR3 sequences, 14% of them seen just once. General study findings and limits: Anti-spike CD8 responses were favored by VDJdb matching, which missed private and CD4 specificities.

J gave up 3 bases and V 9 bases, and 5 bases lay outside the gene matches. Germline lookup yields CDR1 SGHRS and CDR2 YFSETQ. The CDR3 loop spans 13 amino acids. Sequences were obtained from whole blood. This rearrangement joins TRBV5-1 to TRBJ2-7, with 11 nucleotides matching TRBD2. The receptor's source is an adult who was a healthcare worker with PCR-confirmed SARS-CoV-2 infection or an uninfected control (not recorded which). The CDR3 reads CATCLAGGYEQYF. CDR3 sequence (DNA): TGCGCCACCTGCCTAGCGGGGGGCTACGAGCAGTACTTC.